One and the same sample provided the 6 T cell receptor beta chains below, sequenced in a study of CD4 and CD8 cells across lung adenocarcinoma regions. A single record per CDR3 protein comes from TCRdb applying MiXCR to the PCR reads. The sample contains some 4,000 distinct CDR3 sequences, around 69% of which appear only once. The sequencing sample was made of CD4+ T cells from the margin of a lung tumor. These receptors were taken from a male donor with lung adenocarcinoma. The CD4 and CD8 labels of this study may be unreliable.

The chain recombines TRBV7-2 with TRBJ2-1; either TRBD1 or TRBD2 may fit D (5 bases each). The V and J ends lost 5 bases and 8 bases respectively, with 13 bases between them. This CDR3 has 13 residues. Looked up from germline, CDR1 is SGHTA and CDR2 is FQGNSA. This CDR3 reads CASSQTRDDEQFF. For the CDR3, the DNA is TGTGCCAGCAGCCAGACGAGGGACGATGAGCAGTTCTTC.

The gene calls are TRBV27 and TRBJ2-1; 10 nucleotides agree with TRBD2. Germline CDR1 MNHEY, CDR2 SMNVEV (reference sequence). V gave up 5 bases and J gave up 6 bases; unmatched junction bases: 10. This CDR3 has 16 residues. DNA of the CDR3: TGTGCCAGCAGTGCCTTCCTAGCGGGAGTCACCAATGAGCAGTTCTTC. Translation: CASSAFLAGVTNEQFF.

This sequence joins TRBV10-3 and TRBJ2-5; 13 bases agree with TRBD2. J gave up 5 bases and V 10 bases, and 16 bases lay outside the gene matches. Germline loops: CDR1 ENHRY, CDR2 SYGVKD. The CDR3 is 17 amino acids. CDR3 in amino acids: CATRTSGSLTKTETQYF. The CDR3, as DNA: TGTGCCACCCGGACTAGCGGGAGTTTAACGAAGACGGAGACCCAGTACTTC.

The chain recombines TRBV6-1 with TRBJ2-5, with 7 bases fitting TRBD1. The end of the DNA aligns better with TRBJ2-7, so the J call may be wrong. Per germline, CDR1 MNHNS and CDR2 SASEGT. The CDR3 is 16 residues long. CDR3 nucleotides: TGTGCCAGCACTCCCGAGGGGGCCACAGTGACTTACGAGCAGTACTTC. Protein product: CASTPEGATVTYEQYF.

This clonotype appeared a single time. The chain uses TRBV6-1 and TRBJ2-5; 9 bases map to TRBD1. The J call is in doubt because the DNA end fits TRBJ2-7 better. This CDR3 has 14 amino acids. Germline CDR1 reads MNHNS; CDR2 reads SASEGT. The CDR3 reads CASSERDRDYEQYF. CDR3 nucleotide sequence: TGTGCCAGCAGTGAACGGGACAGGGACTACGAGCAGTACTTC.

This chain links TRBV6-1 with TRBJ2-7; possibly TRBD1 for D (6 bases). Trimming took 2 bases from V and 1 from J, leaving 15 bases between them. From germline, CDR1 is MNHNS and CDR2 SASEGT. The CDR3 spans 16 residues. The CDR3 loop is CASSEQGPTGSYEQYF. The CDR3 DNA follows: TGTGCCAGCAGTGAACAGGGACCGACAGGATCCTACGAGCAGTACTTC.